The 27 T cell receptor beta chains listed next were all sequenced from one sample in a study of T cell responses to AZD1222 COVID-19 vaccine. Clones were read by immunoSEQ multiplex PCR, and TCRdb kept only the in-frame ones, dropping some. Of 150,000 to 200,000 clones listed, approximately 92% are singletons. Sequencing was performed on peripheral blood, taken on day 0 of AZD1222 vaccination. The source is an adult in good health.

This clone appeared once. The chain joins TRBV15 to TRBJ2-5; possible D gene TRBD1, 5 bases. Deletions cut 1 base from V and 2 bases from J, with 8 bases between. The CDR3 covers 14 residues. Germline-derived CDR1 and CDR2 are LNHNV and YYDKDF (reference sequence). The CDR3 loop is CATSRVRVQETQYF. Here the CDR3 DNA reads TGTGCCACCAGCAGAGTCAGGGTTCAAGAGACCCAGTACTTC. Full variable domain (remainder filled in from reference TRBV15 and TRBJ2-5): DAMVIQNPRYQVTQFGKPVTLSCSQTLNHNVMYWYQQKSSQAPKLLFHYYDKDFNNEADTPDNFQSRRPNTSFCFLDIRSPGLGDTAMYLCATSRVRVQETQYFGPGTRLLVL.

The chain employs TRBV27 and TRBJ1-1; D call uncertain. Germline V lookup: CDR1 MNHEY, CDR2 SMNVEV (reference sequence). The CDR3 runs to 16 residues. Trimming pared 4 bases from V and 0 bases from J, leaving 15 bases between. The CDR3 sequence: CASSSLTGRMNTEAFF. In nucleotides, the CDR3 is TGTGCCAGCAGTTCTCTCACGGGCAGAATGAACACTGAAGCTTTCTTT.

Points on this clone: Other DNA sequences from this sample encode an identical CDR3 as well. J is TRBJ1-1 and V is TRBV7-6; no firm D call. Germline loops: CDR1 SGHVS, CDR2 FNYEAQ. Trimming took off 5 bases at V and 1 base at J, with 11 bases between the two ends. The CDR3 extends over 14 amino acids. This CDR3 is CASSPTGANTEAFF. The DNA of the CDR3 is TGTGCCAGCAGCCCCACGGGCGCGAACACTGAAGCTTTCTTT. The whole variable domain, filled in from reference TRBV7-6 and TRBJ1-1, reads GAGVSQSPRYKVTKRGQDVALRCDPISGHVSLYWYRQALGQGPEFLTYFNYEAQQDKSGLPNDRFSAERPEGSISTLTIQRTEQRDSAMYRCASSPTGANTEAFFGQGTRLTVV.

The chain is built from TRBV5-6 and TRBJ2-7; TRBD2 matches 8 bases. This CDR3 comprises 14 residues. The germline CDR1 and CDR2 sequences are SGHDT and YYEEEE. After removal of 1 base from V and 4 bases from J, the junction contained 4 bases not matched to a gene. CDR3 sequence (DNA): TGTGCCAGCAGCTTGATTAGCGGGACTTACGAGCAGTACTTC. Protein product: CASSLISGTYEQYF. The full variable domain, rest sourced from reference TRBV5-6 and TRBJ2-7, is DAGVTQSPTHLIKTRGQQVTLRCSPKSGHDTVSWYQQALGQGPQFIFQYYEEEERQRGNFPDRFSGHQFPNYSSELNVNALLLGDSALYLCASSLISGTYEQYFGPGTRLTVT.

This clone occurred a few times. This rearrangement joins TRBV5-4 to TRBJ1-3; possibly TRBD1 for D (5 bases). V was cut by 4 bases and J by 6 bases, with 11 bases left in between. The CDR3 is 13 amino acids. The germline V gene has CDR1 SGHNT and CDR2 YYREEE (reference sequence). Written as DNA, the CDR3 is TGTGCCAGCAGCGGCATAGGGGAAAACACCATATATTTT. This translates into CASSGIGENTIYF.

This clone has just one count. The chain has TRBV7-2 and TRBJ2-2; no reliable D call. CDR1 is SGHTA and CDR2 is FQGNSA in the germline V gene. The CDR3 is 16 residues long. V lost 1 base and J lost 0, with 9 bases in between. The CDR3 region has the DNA TGTGCCAGCAGCTTAGAGGGCAGTCCGAACACCGGGGAGCTGTTTTTT. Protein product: CASSLEGSPNTGELFF.

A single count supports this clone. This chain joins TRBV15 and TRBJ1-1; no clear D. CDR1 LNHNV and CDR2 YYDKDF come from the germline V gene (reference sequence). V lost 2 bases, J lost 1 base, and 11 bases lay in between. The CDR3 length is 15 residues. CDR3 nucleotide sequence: TGTGCCACCAGCAGATTTAGGTCGGGGAACACTGAAGCTTTCTTT. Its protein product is CATSRFRSGNTEAFF. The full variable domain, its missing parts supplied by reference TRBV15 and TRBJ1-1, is DAMVIQNPRYQVTQFGKPVTLSCSQTLNHNVMYWYQQKSSQAPKLLFHYYDKDFNNEADTPDNFQSRRPNTSFCFLDIRSPGLGDTAMYLCATSRFRSGNTEAFFGQGTRLTVV.

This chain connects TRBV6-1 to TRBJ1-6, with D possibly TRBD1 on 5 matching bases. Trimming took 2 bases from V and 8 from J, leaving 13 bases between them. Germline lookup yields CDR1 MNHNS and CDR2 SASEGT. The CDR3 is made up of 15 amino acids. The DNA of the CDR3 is TGTGCCAGCAGTGAAATTGGGGGGATTGATTCACCCCTCCACTTT. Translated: CASSEIGGIDSPLHF.

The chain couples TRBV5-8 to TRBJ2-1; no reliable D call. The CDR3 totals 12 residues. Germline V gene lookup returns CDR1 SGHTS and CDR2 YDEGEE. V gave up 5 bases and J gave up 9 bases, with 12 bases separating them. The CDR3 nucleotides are TGTGCCAGCAGTTATCCAGACACTGAGCAGTTCTTC. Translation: CASSYPDTEQFF.

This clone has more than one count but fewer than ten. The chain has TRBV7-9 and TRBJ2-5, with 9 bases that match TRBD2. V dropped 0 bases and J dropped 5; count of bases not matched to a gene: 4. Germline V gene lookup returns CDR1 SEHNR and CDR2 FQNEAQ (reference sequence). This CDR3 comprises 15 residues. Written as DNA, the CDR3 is TGTGCCAGCAGCTTAGCTAGCGGGAGACGGGAGACCCAGTACTTC. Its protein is CASSLASGRRETQYF.

CDR3 bases: TGTGCCATCAGTGAGTCGACCCAAGATCAGCCCCAGCATTTT. Translation: CAISESTQDQPQHF. The chain couples TRBV10-3 to TRBJ1-5; D is undetermined. The ends were cut back, 0 bases at V and 5 bases at J, with 8 bases in the middle. The germline CDR1 and CDR2 sequences are ENHRY and SYGVKD. The CDR3 spans 14 residues.

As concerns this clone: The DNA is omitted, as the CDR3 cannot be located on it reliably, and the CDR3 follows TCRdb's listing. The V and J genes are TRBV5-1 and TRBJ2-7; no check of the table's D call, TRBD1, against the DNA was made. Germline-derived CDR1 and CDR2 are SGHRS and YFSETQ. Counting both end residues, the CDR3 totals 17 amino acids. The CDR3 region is CASSLEGSTTSSTSAHF.

The CDR3 sequence: CASSRGQVEQYF. CDR3 nucleotide sequence: TGTGCCAGCAGTAGAGGACAGGTCGAGCAGTACTTC. The chain carries TRBV11-2 and TRBJ2-7; 7 bases align to TRBD1. Germline V CDR1 and CDR2: SGHAT, FQNNGV. The CDR3 length is 12 residues. J was trimmed by 6 bases and V by 6 bases; bases with no gene match: 5. Using reference TRBV11-2 and TRBJ2-7 for the parts outside the CDR3, the full variable domain is EAGVAQSPRYKIIEKRQSVAFWCNPISGHATLYWYQQILGQGPKLLIQFQNNGVVDDSQLPKDRFSAERLKGVDSTLKIQPAKLEDSAVYLCASSRGQVEQYFGPGTRLTVT.

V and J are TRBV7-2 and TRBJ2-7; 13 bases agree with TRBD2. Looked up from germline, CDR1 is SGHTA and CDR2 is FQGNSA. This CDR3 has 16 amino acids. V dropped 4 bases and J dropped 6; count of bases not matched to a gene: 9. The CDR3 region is CASSSTSGRAGIEQYF. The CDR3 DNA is TGTGCCAGCAGCTCCACTAGCGGGAGGGCGGGAATCGAGCAGTACTTC.

The DNA for the CDR3 is TGTGCCAGCAGCACGACAGGGTTGGGCGGGGAGCTGTTTTTT. Residues: CASSTTGLGGELFF. This chain connects TRBV7-3 to TRBJ2-2; TRBD1 aligns across 7 bases. Per germline, CDR1 SGHTA and CDR2 FQGTGA. The CDR3 is 14 residues long. The J segment lost 7 bases and the V segment lost 5 bases, leaving 7 bases of the junction unmatched.

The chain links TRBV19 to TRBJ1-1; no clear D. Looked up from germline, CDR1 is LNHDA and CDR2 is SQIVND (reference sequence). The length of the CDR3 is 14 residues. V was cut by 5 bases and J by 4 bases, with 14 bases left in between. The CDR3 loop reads CASSFGIGGTEAFF. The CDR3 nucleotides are TGTGCCAGTAGTTTCGGTATCGGAGGCACTGAAGCTTTCTTT.

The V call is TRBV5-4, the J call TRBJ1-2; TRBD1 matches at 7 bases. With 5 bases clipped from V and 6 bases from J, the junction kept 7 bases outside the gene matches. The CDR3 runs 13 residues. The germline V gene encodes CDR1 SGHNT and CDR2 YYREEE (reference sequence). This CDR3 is CASRKSGGDGYTF. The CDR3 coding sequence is TGTGCCAGCAGGAAGTCAGGGGGTGATGGCTACACCTTC.

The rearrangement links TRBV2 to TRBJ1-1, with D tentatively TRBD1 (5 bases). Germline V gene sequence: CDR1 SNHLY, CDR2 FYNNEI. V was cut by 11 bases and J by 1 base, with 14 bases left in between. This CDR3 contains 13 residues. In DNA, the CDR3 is TGTGCCGGCCTCAGGGTGAGGAACACTGAAGCTTTCTTT. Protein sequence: CAGLRVRNTEAFF. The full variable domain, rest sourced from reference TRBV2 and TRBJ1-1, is EPEVTQTPSHQVTQMGQEVILRCVPISNHLYFYWYRQILGQKVEFLVSFYNNEISEKSEIFDDQFSVERPDGSNFTLKIRSTKLEDSAMYFCAGLRVRNTEAFFGQGTRLTVV.

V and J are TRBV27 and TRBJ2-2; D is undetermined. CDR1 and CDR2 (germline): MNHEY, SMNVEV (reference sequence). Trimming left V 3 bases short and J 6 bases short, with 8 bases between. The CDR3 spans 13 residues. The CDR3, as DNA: TGTGCCAGCAGTTTCTCTCTTCCCGGGGAGCTGTTTTTT. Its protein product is CASSFSLPGELFF.

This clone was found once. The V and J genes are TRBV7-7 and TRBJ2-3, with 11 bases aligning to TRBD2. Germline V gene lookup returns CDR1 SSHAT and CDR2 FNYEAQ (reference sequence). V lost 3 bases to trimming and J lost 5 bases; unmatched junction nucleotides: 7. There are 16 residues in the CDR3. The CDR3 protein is CASSFGSGRAGDTQYF. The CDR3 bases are TGTGCCAGCAGCTTTGGTAGCGGGAGGGCCGGAGATACGCAGTATTTT. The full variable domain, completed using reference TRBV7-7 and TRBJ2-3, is GAGVSQSPRYKVTKRGQDVTLRCDPISSHATLYWYQQALGQGPEFLTYFNYEAQPDKSGLPSDRFSAERPEGSISTLTIQRTEQRDSAMYRCASSFGSGRAGDTQYFGPGTRLTVL.

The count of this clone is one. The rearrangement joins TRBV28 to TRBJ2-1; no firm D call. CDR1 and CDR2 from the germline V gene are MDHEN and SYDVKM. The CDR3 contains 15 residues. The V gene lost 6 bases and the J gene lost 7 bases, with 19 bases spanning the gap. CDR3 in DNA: TGTGCCAGCAGCCCCCCTAGGGCAGCAACGAATGAGCAGTTCTTC. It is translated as CASSPPRAATNEQFF. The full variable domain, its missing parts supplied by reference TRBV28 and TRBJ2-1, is DVKVTQSSRYLVKRTGEKVFLECVQDMDHENMFWYRQDPGLGLRLIYFSYDVKMKEKGDIPEGYSVSREKKERFSLILESASTNQTSMYLCASSPPRAATNEQFFGPGTRLTVL.

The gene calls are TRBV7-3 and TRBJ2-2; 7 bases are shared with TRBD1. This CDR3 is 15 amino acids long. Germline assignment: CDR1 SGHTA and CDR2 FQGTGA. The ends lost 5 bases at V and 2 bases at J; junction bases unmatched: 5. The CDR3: CASSPGQINTGELFF. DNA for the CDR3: TGTGCCAGCAGCCCGGGACAGATTAACACCGGGGAGCTGTTTTTT. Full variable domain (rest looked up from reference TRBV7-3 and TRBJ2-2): GAGVSQTPSNKVTEKGKYVELRCDPISGHTALYWYRQSLGQGPEFLIYFQGTGAADDSGLPNDRFFAVRPEGSVSTLKIQRTERGDSAVYLCASSPGQINTGELFFGEGSRLTVL.

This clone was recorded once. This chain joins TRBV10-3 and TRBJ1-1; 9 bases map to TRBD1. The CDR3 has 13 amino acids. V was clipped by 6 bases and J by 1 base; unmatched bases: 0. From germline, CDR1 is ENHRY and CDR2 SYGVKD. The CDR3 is CAIRTGGNTEAFF. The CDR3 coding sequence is TGTGCCATCAGGACAGGGGGGAACACTGAAGCTTTCTTT.

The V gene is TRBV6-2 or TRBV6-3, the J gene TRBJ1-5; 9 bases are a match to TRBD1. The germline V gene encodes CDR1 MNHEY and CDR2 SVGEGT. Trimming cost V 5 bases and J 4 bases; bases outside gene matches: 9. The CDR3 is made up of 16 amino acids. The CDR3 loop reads CASSSWDRVYNQPQHF. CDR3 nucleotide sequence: TGTGCCAGCAGTAGCTGGGACAGGGTTTATAATCAGCCCCAGCATTTT.

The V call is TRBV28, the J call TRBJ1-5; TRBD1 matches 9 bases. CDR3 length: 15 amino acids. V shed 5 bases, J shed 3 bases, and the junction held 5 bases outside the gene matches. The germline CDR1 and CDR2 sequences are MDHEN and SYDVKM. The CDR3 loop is CASSPDRGVNQPQHF. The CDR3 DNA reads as TGTGCCAGCAGTCCGGACAGGGGCGTCAATCAGCCCCAGCATTTT.

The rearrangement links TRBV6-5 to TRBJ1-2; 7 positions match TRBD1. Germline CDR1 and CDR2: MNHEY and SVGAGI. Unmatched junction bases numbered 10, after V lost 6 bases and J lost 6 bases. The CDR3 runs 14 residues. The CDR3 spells CASSRQGSSNGYTF. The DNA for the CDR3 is TGTGCCAGCAGCCGACAGGGTTCTTCGAATGGCTACACCTTC.

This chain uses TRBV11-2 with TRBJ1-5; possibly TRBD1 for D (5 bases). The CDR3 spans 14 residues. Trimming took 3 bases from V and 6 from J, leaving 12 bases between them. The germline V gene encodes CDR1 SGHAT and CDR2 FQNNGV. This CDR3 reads CASSLQGRGQPQHF. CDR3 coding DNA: TGTGCCAGCAGCTTGCAGGGACGGGGTCAGCCCCAGCATTTT.